The T cell receptor (beta chain) under discussion was sequenced for a study of Graves' ophthalmopathy and Graves' hyperthyroidism. RNA transcripts yielded amplified TCR beta CDR3 regions. The first-round RT-PCR employed HTBI primers together with the Qiagen OneStep RT-PCR kit. A multiplex PCR was then performed as the second round. MiXCR, run by TCRdb on the multiplex PCR reads, gives a single entry per CDR3 protein. The table shows around 1,200,000 distinct CDR3 sequences, with about 35% occurring only once. The sequence derives from an adult man with Graves' hyperthyroidism. The sequenced material came from peripheral blood or thyroid tissue (not recorded which).

This chain's CDR3 is CASRTGTGANTEAFF. For the CDR3, the DNA is TGTGCCAGCAGGACCGGGACAGGGGCGAACACTGAAGCTTTCTTT. The J gene is TRBJ1-1, the V gene TRBV6-5; 10 nucleotides align to TRBD1. The junction had 5 bases not matched to a gene; V was cut back by 6 bases and J by 1 base. This CDR3 comprises 15 residues. The germline V gene encodes CDR1 MNHEY and CDR2 SVGAGI.